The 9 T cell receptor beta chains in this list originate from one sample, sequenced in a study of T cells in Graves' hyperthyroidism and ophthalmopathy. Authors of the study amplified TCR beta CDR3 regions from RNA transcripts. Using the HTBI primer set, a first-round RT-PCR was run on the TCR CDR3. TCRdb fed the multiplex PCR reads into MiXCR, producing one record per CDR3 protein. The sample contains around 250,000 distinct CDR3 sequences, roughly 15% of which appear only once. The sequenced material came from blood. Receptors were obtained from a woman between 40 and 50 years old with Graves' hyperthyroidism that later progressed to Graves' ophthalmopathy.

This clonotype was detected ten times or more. The DNA of the CDR3 is TGTGCCAGCAGCTGGACAGTACTAGCCAAAAACATTCAGTACTTC. Translating it yields CASSWTVLAKNIQYF. The gene calls are TRBV2 and TRBJ2-4; maybe TRBD1 (6 bases). The V end was cut by 6 bases, the J end by 0 bases, with 12 bases between. The CDR3 length is 15 residues. The germline V gene encodes CDR1 SNHLY and CDR2 FYNNEI.

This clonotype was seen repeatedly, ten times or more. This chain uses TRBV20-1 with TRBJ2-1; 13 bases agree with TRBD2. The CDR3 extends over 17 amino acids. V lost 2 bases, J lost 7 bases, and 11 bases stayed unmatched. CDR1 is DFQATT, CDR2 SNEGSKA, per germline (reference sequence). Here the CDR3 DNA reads TGCAGTGCTAGACCTTTCGTTGGACTAGCGGGAGCAAATGAGCAGTTCTTC. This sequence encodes CSARPFVGLAGANEQFF.

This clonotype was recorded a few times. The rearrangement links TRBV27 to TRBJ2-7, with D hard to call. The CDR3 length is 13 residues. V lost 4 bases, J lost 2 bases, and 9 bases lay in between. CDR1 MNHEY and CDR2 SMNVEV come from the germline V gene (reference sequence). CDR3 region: CASSWNRAYEQYF. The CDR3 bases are TGTGCCAGCAGTTGGAACCGCGCCTACGAGCAGTACTTC.

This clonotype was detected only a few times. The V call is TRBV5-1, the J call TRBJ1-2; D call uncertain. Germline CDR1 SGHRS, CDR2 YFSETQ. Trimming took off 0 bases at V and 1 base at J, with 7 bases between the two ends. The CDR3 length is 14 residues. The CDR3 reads CASSLDSNNYGYTF. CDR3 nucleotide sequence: TGCGCCAGCAGCTTGGACAGCAATAACTATGGCTACACCTTC.

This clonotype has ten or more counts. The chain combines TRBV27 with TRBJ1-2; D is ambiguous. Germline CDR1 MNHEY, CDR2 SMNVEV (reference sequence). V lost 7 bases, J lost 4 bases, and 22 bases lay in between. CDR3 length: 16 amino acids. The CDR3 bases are TGTGCCAGCACTTCTGCCCGTCGGTCGGGTAGCTATGGCTACACCTTC. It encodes CASTSARRSGSYGYTF.

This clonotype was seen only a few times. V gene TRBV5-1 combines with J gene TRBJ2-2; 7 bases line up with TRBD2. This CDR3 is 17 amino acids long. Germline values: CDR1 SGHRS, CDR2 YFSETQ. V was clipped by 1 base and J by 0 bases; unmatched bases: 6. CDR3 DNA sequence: TGCGCCAGCAGCTTGCAGCTAGCGGAGGCGAACACCGGGGAGCTGTTTTTT. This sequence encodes CASSLQLAEANTGELFF.

The CDR3 region is CASGLVSGGRLEQYF. The CDR3 DNA reads as TGTGCTAGTGGTTTGGTATCAGGGGGTCGCTTAGAGCAGTACTTC. The rearrangement joins TRBV12-5 to TRBJ2-7; TRBD1 aligns across 7 bases. Germline trimming cut 0 bases from V and 7 bases from J; bases unmatched to any gene: 9. The CDR3 extends over 15 amino acids. Germline V gene lookup returns CDR1 LGHNT and CDR2 FRNRAP.

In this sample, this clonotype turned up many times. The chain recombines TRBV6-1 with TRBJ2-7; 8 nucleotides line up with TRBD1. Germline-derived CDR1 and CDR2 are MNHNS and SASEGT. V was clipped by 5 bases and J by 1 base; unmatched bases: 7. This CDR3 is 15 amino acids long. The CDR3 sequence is CASSPDRGVSYEQYF. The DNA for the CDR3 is TGTGCCAGCAGTCCCGACAGGGGAGTGTCCTACGAGCAGTACTTC.

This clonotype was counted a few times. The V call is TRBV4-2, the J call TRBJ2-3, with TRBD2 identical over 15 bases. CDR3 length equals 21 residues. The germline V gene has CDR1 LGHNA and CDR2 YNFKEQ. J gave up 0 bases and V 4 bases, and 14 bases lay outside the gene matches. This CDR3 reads CASSRDITGLAGGSSTDTQYF. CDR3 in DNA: TGTGCCAGCAGCCGAGATATCACGGGACTAGCGGGAGGATCTAGCACAGATACGCAGTATTTT.